These 4 T cell receptor beta chains share one sample of origin, sequenced in a study of cytomegalovirus exposure and HLA in healthy donors. The PCR employed 60 Vbeta primers together with 13 Jbeta primers. The repertoire was sequenced with immunoSEQ multiplex PCR; TCRdb's copy has only in-frame clones and lacks some. This table has about 100,000 clones, around 73% appearing once. Sequenced: PBMCs. All receptors derive from a woman aged 55-69 years in good health and CMV-seronegative.

In this sample, this clone turned up once. V usage is TRBV2 and J usage is TRBJ1-4, with D hard to call. Per the germline V gene, CDR1 is SNHLY and CDR2 is FYNNEI. V dropped 4 bases and J dropped 7 bases, with 13 bases sitting between them. The CDR3 length is 14 residues. The CDR3 region is CASSVRGSGEKLFF. In DNA, the CDR3 is TGTGCCAGCAGTGTGCGGGGAAGCGGTGAAAAACTGTTTTTT.

The chain joins TRBV5-1 to TRBJ1-2; 7 bases map to TRBD1. Germline assignment: CDR1 SGHRS and CDR2 YFSETQ. The V gene end was trimmed by 3 bases and the J gene end by 2 bases; junction bases not matched to a gene: 4. The CDR3 runs 14 residues. The CDR3 here is CASSSSGGNYGYTF. As DNA, the CDR3 is TGCGCCAGCAGCTCCTCAGGGGGGAACTATGGCTACACCTTC. Full variable domain (missing parts from reference TRBV5-1 and TRBJ1-2): KAGVTQTPRYLIKTRGQQVTLSCSPISGHRSVSWYQQTPGQGLQFLFEYFSETQRNKGNFPGRFSGRQFSNSRSEMNVSTLELGDSALYLCASSSSGGNYGYTFGSGTRLTVV.

The V and J genes are TRBV5-4 and TRBJ2-5, with TRBD2 matching over 13 bases. V gave up 4 bases and J gave up 5 bases; unmatched junction bases: 8. Germline V CDR1 and CDR2: SGHNT, YYREEE (reference sequence). The length of the CDR3 is 16 residues. CDR3 coding DNA: TGTGCCAGCAGCCCCCGGACTAGCGGGAGAAGCGAGACCCAGTACTTC. This encodes CASSPRTSGRSETQYF.

The chain employs TRBV4-3 and TRBJ2-2, with D possibly being TRBD1 (5 bases). The V end lost 0 bases, the J end lost 4 bases, and 6 bases lay between the germline ends. There are 14 residues in the CDR3. CDR1 is LGHNA and CDR2 is YSLEER in the germline V gene. The CDR3 sequence is CASSQEQGTGELFF. CDR3 DNA sequence: TGCGCCAGCAGCCAAGAGCAGGGCACCGGGGAGCTGTTTTTT.